A single sample is the source of the 15 T cell receptor beta chains below, sequenced in a study of CD8+ T cells in alopecia areata listed by TCRdb under 2018. Library method: the immunoSEQ multiplex PCR assay. RNA was extracted from all samples and reverse transcribed into cDNA, which served as template for TCR sequencing. The immuneACCESS repertoire file appears here via TCRdb, limited to in-frame rearrangements. These files lack a portion of the clones; in checked studies, under half of the deficit traces to unresolved V genes, and the cause of the others is not known. The sample table contains some 150,000 clones; only one count was recorded for 62% of them. In total, the top ten clones hold 30% to 45% of the sample. Sequencing was carried out using CD8+ T cells sorted from blood. The receptors shown here come from a human donor in good health.

This clone appeared a few times. The chain has TRBV29-1 and TRBJ2-2, with D hard to call. The CDR3 loop spans 10 amino acids. Germline lookup yields CDR1 SQVTM and CDR2 ANQGSEA. Trimming took 7 bases from V and 5 from J, leaving 5 bases between them. The CDR3 region is CSAWTGELFF. In DNA form, the CDR3 reads TGCAGCGCTTGGACCGGGGAGCTGTTTTTT.

This clone came up once. The chain employs TRBV5-1 and TRBJ2-2; maybe TRBD2 (5 bases). The CDR3 length is 14 residues. Trimming took 7 bases from V and 0 from J, leaving 10 bases between them. Germline V lookup: CDR1 SGHRS, CDR2 YFSETQ. CDR3: CASRRRTNTGELFF. CDR3 nucleotide sequence: TGCGCCAGCCGTCGGAGGACGAACACCGGGGAGCTGTTTTTT.

The genes are TRBV6-6 and TRBJ1-2; a possible D gene is TRBD1 (5 bases). Per the germline V gene, CDR1 is MNHNY and CDR2 is SVGAGI (reference sequence). The length of the CDR3 is 14 residues. V lost 2 bases and J lost 0, with 7 bases in between. The CDR3 DNA is TGTGCCAGCAGTTACCCGACAGCTAACTATGGCTACACCTTC. Encoded protein: CASSYPTANYGYTF.

This chain joins TRBV7-9 and TRBJ2-5; 10 nucleotides align to TRBD1. J gave up 7 bases and V 4 bases, and 6 bases lay outside the gene matches. Germline CDR1 and CDR2: SEHNR and FQNEAQ (reference sequence). The CDR3 runs 14 residues. The CDR3 loop reads CASSSPGQGPTQYF. The CDR3 DNA reads TGTGCCAGCAGCTCGCCGGGACAGGGGCCGACCCAGTACTTC. Together with reference TRBV7-9 and TRBJ2-5, the CDR3 gives the full variable domain: DTGVSQNPRHKITKRGQNVTFRCDPISEHNRLYWYRQTLGQGPEFLTYFQNEAQLEKSRLLSDRFSAERPKGSFSTLEIQRTEQGDSAMYLCASSSPGQGPTQYFGPGTRLLVL.

The rearrangement uses TRBV29-1 and TRBJ1-2, with D tentatively TRBD1 (5 bases). The germline gives CDR1 SQVTM, CDR2 ANQGSEA. Deletions cut 3 bases from V and 4 bases from J, with 15 bases between. This CDR3 contains 14 residues. For the CDR3, the DNA is TGCAGCGTTGACGCCGGGACGGAGTTCTATGGCTACACCTTC. Translation: CSVDAGTEFYGYTF.

This clone was picked up a small number of times. The rearrangement joins TRBV29-1 to TRBJ2-1, with D possibly matching TRBD1 (5 bases). Germline V gene sequence: CDR1 SQVTM, CDR2 ANQGSEA. This CDR3 spans 14 amino acids. The ends were cut back, 4 bases at V and 0 bases at J, with 10 bases in the middle. The CDR3 region is CSVVRAVSYNEQFF. The CDR3 DNA sequence: TGCAGCGTTGTCAGGGCGGTCTCCTACAATGAGCAGTTCTTC.

This clone was detected once. The V gene is TRBV7-8, the J gene TRBJ2-3, with 9 bases lining up with TRBD2. This CDR3 comprises 16 residues. CDR1 is SGHVS, CDR2 FQNEAQ, per germline. V was clipped by 1 base and J by 1 base; unmatched bases: 3. The CDR3 region is CASSLGRGRGTDTQYF. As DNA, the CDR3 is TGTGCCAGCAGCTTAGGTCGCGGGAGGGGCACAGATACGCAGTATTTT.

Comments on this clone: Other nucleotide sequences in the sample specify the same CDR3. The V and J genes are TRBV9 and TRBJ2-3, with unresolved D. The germline CDR1 and CDR2 sequences are SGDLS and YYNGEE. CDR3 length equals 13 residues. Deletions cut 0 bases from V and 0 bases from J, with 2 bases between. CDR3 protein: CASSVGSTDTQYF. The CDR3, as DNA: TGTGCCAGCAGCGTAGGTAGCACAGATACGCAGTATTTT.

The rearrangement uses TRBV2 and TRBJ1-1; no definite D call. Germline CDR1 SNHLY, CDR2 FYNNEI. The length of the CDR3 is 14 residues. V gave up 7 bases and J gave up 0 bases, with 12 bases separating them. The DNA of the CDR3 is TGTGCCAGCATTGGGGTGGGGATGAACACTGAAGCTTTCTTT. Translated, it gives CASIGVGMNTEAFF.

This clone has a handful of counts. This chain's CDR3 is CASSIPSAEQYF. CDR3 coding DNA: TGTGCCAGTAGTATTCCCTCGGCCGAGCAGTACTTC. The chain employs TRBV19 and TRBJ2-7; no definite D call. V was clipped by 3 bases and J by 6 bases, with 9 bases between them. Looked up from germline, CDR1 is LNHDA and CDR2 is SQIVND (reference sequence). CDR3 length equals 12 residues.

The V and J genes are TRBV10-2 and TRBJ2-2; D is perhaps TRBD1 or TRBD2 (5 bases each). Germline V CDR1 and CDR2: WSHSY, SAAADI. Trimming left V 6 bases short and J 6 bases short, with 17 bases between. This CDR3 is built from 15 residues. Written as DNA, the CDR3 is TGCGCCAGCAGGGAGCCCGGGACCCGTCCCGGGGAGCTGTTTTTT. Translation gives CASREPGTRPGELFF.

The chain uses TRBV27 and TRBJ2-2, with 7 bases identical to TRBD2. With V trimmed by 2 bases and J by 2 bases, 5 bases remained unmatched. Per the germline V gene, CDR1 is MNHEY and CDR2 is SMNVEV (reference sequence). The CDR3 is 16 amino acids. CDR3 protein: CASSLRGLVNTGELFF. Written as DNA, the CDR3 is TGTGCCAGCAGTTTAAGAGGACTAGTAAACACCGGGGAGCTGTTTTTT.

The rearrangement joins TRBV7-9 to TRBJ2-7; no clear D. CDR1 and CDR2 from the germline V gene are SEHNR and FQNEAQ (reference sequence). V shed 1 base and J shed 3 bases, with 7 bases lying between them. The CDR3 covers 13 residues. Here the CDR3 DNA reads TGTGCCAGCAGCTTAGTCGTGGGCTACGAGCAGTACTTC. It encodes CASSLVVGYEQYF.

The V gene is TRBV6-5, the J gene TRBJ2-1, with D uncertain. The germline V gene has CDR1 MNHEY and CDR2 SVGAGI. There are 12 residues in the CDR3. The germline V and J ends were trimmed by 6 bases and 10 bases, with 13 bases remaining between them. The CDR3 coding sequence is TGTGCCAGCAGCTCCCCCGGGTGGGAGCAGTTCTTC. Translating gives CASSSPGWEQFF.

This clone was detected a few times. This chain uses TRBV29-1 with TRBJ2-5; D may be TRBD1 or TRBD2 (5 bases each). V was cut by 7 bases and J by 5 bases, with 11 bases left in between. CDR1 and CDR2 (germline): SQVTM, ANQGSEA. CDR3 length: 11 residues. The CDR3: CSGWGKETQYF. The DNA of the CDR3 is TGCAGCGGATGGGGGAAGGAGACCCAGTACTTC.